This is a list of T cell receptor beta chains from one sample in a study of shared clonotypes between healthy human individuals. Method: immunoSEQ multiplex PCR; TCRdb's copy keeps in-frame clones and lacks some. The sample has fewer than 1.6 million clones, 98% seen once. The sequencing sample was made of naive CD4+ T cells sorted from blood. These receptors were taken from a man between 25 and 39 years old in good health. Each CDR3 is given with its conserved first and last residue. D genes are given only for firm matches. The listing skips clone size in some rows; elsewhere it reads once, few, many or a size class.

J gene | D gene | clone size | V gene | CDR3 protein | CDR3 DNA
TRBJ2-1 | TRBD2 | - | TRBV7-2 | CASSLPGLNNEQFF | TGTGCCAGCAGCCTTCCGGGACTAAACAATGAGCAGTTCTTC
TRBJ1-3 | - | - | TRBV29-1 | CSVVSAGIGNTIYF | TGCAGCGTTGTGTCGGCAGGGATCGGAAACACCATATATTTT
TRBJ2-2 | TRBD2 | - | TRBV9 | CASSRNSGRETGELFF | TGTGCCAGCAGCAGAAATAGCGGGAGAGAGACCGGGGAGCTGTTTTTT
TRBJ1-1 | - | - | TRBV21-1 | CASSKGHTEAFF | TGTGCCAGCAGCAAGGGACACACTGAAGCTTTCTTT
TRBJ2-1 | - | - | TRBV30 | CAWTRVVHNEQFF | TGTGCCTGGACTAGAGTTGTCCACAATGAGCAGTTCTTC
TRBJ2-5 | - | - | TRBV5-4 | CASSPPWSRAIPKQETQYF | TGTGCCAGCAGCCCGCCTTGGTCCAGGGCAATTCCGAAACAAGAGACCCAGTACTTC
TRBJ2-7 | - | - | TRBV9 | CASSVETTPYEQYF | TGTGCCAGCAGCGTAGAGACGACACCCTACGAGCAGTACTTC
TRBJ1-2 | - | - | TRBV29-1 | CSVDGAAALYGYTF | TGCAGCGTTGATGGGGCAGCTGCACTCTATGGCTACACCTTC
TRBJ1-2 | TRBD1 | - | TRBV4-3 | CASSQPGQGNYGYTF | TGCGCCAGCAGCCAACCGGGACAGGGAAACTATGGCTACACCTTC
TRBJ1-5 | - | - | TRBV5-1 | CASQSRPSSNQPQHF | TGCGCCAGCCAAAGCCGCCCGAGCAGCAATCAGCCCCAGCATTTT
TRBJ2-1 | - | - | TRBV5-4 | CASSLDRVSDEQFF | TGTGCCAGCAGCTTGGACAGGGTTAGCGATGAGCAGTTCTTC
TRBJ1-2 | - | - | TRBV18 | CASSPRRGDGYTF | TGTGCCAGCTCACCACGCAGGGGAGATGGCTACACCTTC
TRBJ1-1 | - | - | TRBV9 | CASSVGGIMNTEAFF | TGTGCCAGCAGCGTAGGCGGGATCATGAACACTGAAGCTTTCTTT
TRBJ2-5 | TRBD1 | once | TRBV28 | CASRDRERQETQYF | TGTGCCAGCAGGGACAGGGAACGTCAAGAGACCCAGTACTTC
TRBJ2-1 | - | - | TRBV5-5 | CASSLGQGGTYNEQFF | TGTGCCAGCAGCTTGGGACAGGGCGGGACCTACAATGAGCAGTTCTTC
TRBJ1-1 | TRBD1 | - | TRBV10-3 | CAISRTGVAFF | TGTGCCATCTCCCGTACAGGGGTCGCTTTCTTT
TRBJ1-1 | - | - | TRBV7-8 | CASSLMDGAEAFF | TGTGCCAGCAGCTTAATGGATGGCGCTGAAGCTTTCTTT